Included here is one TCR beta chain sequence, with context. This sample was taken from a study of blood T cell repertoires in COVID-19. The wider study: Whether acute or convalescent, the COVID-19 samples came from the United States, Italy and Spain.

As handled by the study authors: Scientists estimated how many nucleated cells there were by amplifying reference gene primers. The assay was immunoSEQ multiplex PCR, and TCRdb's table has in-frame clones only and misses some. For V, J and clone size, that table is used; D and trimming come from the DNA. This sample yields over 100,000 clones, of which around 90% are seen a single time; 2% to 2.5% belongs to the top ten. V lost 5 bases and J lost 7, with 15 bases in between. Germline loops: CDR1 MGHRA, CDR2 YSYEKL. The CDR3 totals 14 residues. Sequencing was carried out using peripheral blood. V is TRBV4-1 and J is TRBJ1-5, with D perhaps matching TRBD1 (6 bases). The receptor was derived from a man in his forties or fifties with active COVID-19. The CDR3 region has the DNA TGCGCCAGCAGCAACCAGGGGTTCGGACAGCCCCAGCATTTT. Amino acids: CASSNQGFGQPQHF.